This entry features one T cell receptor beta chain sequence. There are 15 residues in the CDR3. V lost 7 bases and J lost 0, with 16 bases in between. CDR1 and CDR2 (germline): SQVTM, ANQGSEA. Treatment in this sample: oral pan-JAK inhibitor, 5-10 mg twice daily. This sample was taken from a study of CD8+ T cells in alopecia areata. Once RNA had been extracted, it was reverse transcribed into cDNA to act as the sequencing template. This table comes from immunoSEQ multiplex PCR, and its TCRdb copy is limited to in-frame clones, with some not included. Of about 180,000 clones listed, less than 75% are singletons.

This receptor was identified in a human donor with alopecia areata. This material consisted of CD4+ T cells sorted from blood, taken between weeks 55 and 70, from a patient treated with tofacitinib. This sequence joins TRBV29-1 and TRBJ1-3, with D possibly matching TRBD1 (5 bases). In DNA, the CDR3 is TGCAGCGCCCGCCCCGGGGGAAGCTCTGGAAACACCATATATTTT. Protein sequence: CSARPGGSSGNTIYF.